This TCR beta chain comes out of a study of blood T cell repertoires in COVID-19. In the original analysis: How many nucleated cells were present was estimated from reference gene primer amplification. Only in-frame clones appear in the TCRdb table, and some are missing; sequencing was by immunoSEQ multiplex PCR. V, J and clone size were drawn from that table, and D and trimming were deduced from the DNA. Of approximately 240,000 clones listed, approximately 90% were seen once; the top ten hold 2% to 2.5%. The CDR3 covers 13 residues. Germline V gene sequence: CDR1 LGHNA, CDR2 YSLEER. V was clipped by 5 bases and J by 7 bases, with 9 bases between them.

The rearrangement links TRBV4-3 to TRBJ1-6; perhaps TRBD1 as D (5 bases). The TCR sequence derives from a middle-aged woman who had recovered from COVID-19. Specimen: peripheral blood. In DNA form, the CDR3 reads TGCGCCAGCAGCGATAGACAGAATTCACCCCTCCACTTT. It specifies CASSDRQNSPLHF.